The 15 T cell receptor beta chains below were found in one sample sequenced in a study of T cells after posttransplantation cyclophosphamide. Treatment was busulfan-fludarabine conditioning, a marrow graft, and cyclophosphamide on days +3 and +4. Sequenced by immunoSEQ multiplex PCR; TCRdb stores in-frame clones only, minus some. The sample records 4,600 or so clones, roughly 82% being singletons. Source: PBMCs, taken 86 days after allogeneic stem cell transplant with posttransplant cyclophosphamide. These receptors all come from a male patient in his 50s who received an allogeneic stem cell transplant from an unrelated donor, was CMV-positive, and had acute GVHD only. Some of the T cells might come from the graft donor.

V is TRBV29-1 and J is TRBJ2-7; D is possibly TRBD2 (6 bases). Per the germline V gene, CDR1 is SQVTM and CDR2 is ANQGSEA. The CDR3 sequence is 13 residues long. V was trimmed by 7 bases and J by 7 bases, leaving 20 bases between them. The CDR3 DNA follows: TGCAGCGCCCCGGGACGGAGGGTGGGGGAGCAGTACTTC. It translates to CSAPGRRVGEQYF.

The rearrangement joins TRBV6-1 to TRBJ2-1; 8 positions agree with TRBD2. The CDR3 runs 16 residues. CDR1 MNHNS and CDR2 SASEGT come from the germline V gene. J lost 4 bases, V lost 3 bases, and 8 bases had no gene match. The CDR3 reads CASSDKSTSAYNEQFF. The DNA of the CDR3 is TGTGCCAGCAGTGATAAGTCGACTAGCGCTTACAATGAGCAGTTCTTC.

J is TRBJ2-7 and V is TRBV9; 12 bases agree with TRBD2. J gave up 5 bases and V 0 bases, and 3 bases lay outside the gene matches. The CDR3 extends over 15 amino acids. CDR1 and CDR2 (germline): SGDLS, YYNGEE. The CDR3 nucleotides are TGTGCCAGCAGCGTAGAGGGACTAGCGGGCGACGAGCAGTACTTC. Translating gives CASSVEGLAGDEQYF. The full variable domain, its missing parts supplied by reference TRBV9 and TRBJ2-7, is DSGVTQTPKHLITATGQRVTLRCSPRSGDLSVYWYQQSLDQGLQFLIQYYNGEERAKGNILERFSAQQFPDLHSELNLSSLELGDSALYFCASSVEGLAGDEQYFGPGTRLTVT.

This chain uses TRBV29-1 with TRBJ2-7; 13 bases agree with TRBD2. V lost 7 bases to trimming and J lost 7 bases; unmatched junction nucleotides: 19. CDR3 length: 17 amino acids. Germline V gene lookup returns CDR1 SQVTM and CDR2 ANQGSEA. CDR3 amino acids: CSAGLAGVSTFYVEQYF. The CDR3 bases are TGCAGCGCTGGACTAGCGGGAGTCTCCACCTTCTACGTTGAGCAGTACTTC.

The V gene is TRBV7-3, the J gene TRBJ2-1; 8 nucleotides line up with TRBD2. J was trimmed by 10 bases and V by 2 bases; bases with no gene match: 7. The CDR3 consists of 14 residues. In germline, CDR1 is SGHTA, CDR2 FQGTGA. CDR3: CASSLGPGGAEQFF. As DNA, the CDR3 is TGTGCCAGCAGCTTAGGGCCGGGGGGGGCCGAGCAGTTCTTC.

The V call is TRBV5-1, the J call TRBJ2-7; D gene uncertain. Trimming cost V 0 bases and J 2 bases, with 9 bases left between them. The CDR3 consists of 14 residues. CDR1 SGHRS and CDR2 YFSETQ come from the germline V gene. Here the CDR3 reads CASSLDVTTYEQYF. The CDR3 DNA sequence: TGCGCCAGCAGCTTGGATGTGACAACCTACGAGCAGTACTTC. Drawing the rest from reference TRBV5-1 and TRBJ2-7, the complete variable domain is KAGVTQTPRYLIKTRGQQVTLSCSPISGHRSVSWYQQTPGQGLQFLFEYFSETQRNKGNFPGRFSGRQFSNSRSEMNVSTLELGDSALYLCASSLDVTTYEQYFGPGTRLTVT.

For this clone: This sequence is one base from a far larger clone and is likely a read error. This specimen includes other DNA sequences encoding the same CDR3. The rearrangement links TRBV5-4 to TRBJ2-7; perhaps TRBD1 as D (6 bases). The CDR3 covers 14 residues. V was shortened by 1 base and J by 4 bases, with 12 bases between the two germline ends. In germline, CDR1 is SGHNT, CDR2 YYREEE (reference sequence). The CDR3 DNA is TGTGCCAGCAGCTTGAGCGGAAGGGGGTACGAGCAGTACTTC. This translates into CASSLSGRGYEQYF.

On this clone: A read error may be the cause here, since a much bigger clone is one base away. This rearrangement joins TRBV4-2 to TRBJ1-2, with 12 bases identical to TRBD1. CDR3 length equals 17 residues. The ends lost 3 bases at V and 7 bases at J; junction bases unmatched: 12. Germline values: CDR1 LGHNA, CDR2 YNFKEQ. This CDR3 reads CASSQDQGTGGASGYTF. The DNA for the CDR3 is TGTGCCAGCAGCCAGGACCAAGGGACAGGGGGCGCGAGTGGCTACACCTTC.

The gene calls are TRBV29-1 and TRBJ2-7; TRBD2 aligns across 7 bases. CDR1 SQVTM and CDR2 ANQGSEA come from the germline V gene. CDR3 length: 15 residues. The junction had 9 bases not matched to a gene; V was cut back by 0 bases and J by 4 bases. CDR3: CSVEDRGGSLYEQYF. CDR3 DNA: TGCAGCGTTGAAGATAGGGGCGGGAGTCTGTACGAGCAGTACTTC.

This sequence joins TRBV18 and TRBJ2-3; 7 nucleotides match TRBD1. V shed 6 bases and J 7 bases; nucleotides not matched to a gene: 4. In germline, CDR1 is KGHSH, CDR2 LQKENI. CDR3 length: 12 amino acids. The CDR3: CASSEGQNTQYF. As DNA, the CDR3 is TGTGCCAGCTCCGAGGGACAGAATACGCAGTATTTT.

As concerns this clone: Germline and junction disagree at one end, which may indicate a read error. In the same sample, other DNA sequences code for this CDR3. This CDR3 is CASSVRAGQGNSPLHF. CDR3 in DNA: TGCGCCAGCAGCGTACGAGCCGGGCAGGGGAATTCCCCCCTCCACTTT. The V and J genes are TRBV4-3 and TRBJ1-6, with a weak D call TRBD1 (6 bases). The CDR3 consists of 16 residues. Germline loops: CDR1 LGHNA, CDR2 YSLEER.

The rearrangement joins TRBV5-5 to TRBJ1-4; D might be TRBD1 (6 bases). The CDR3 has 15 residues. V gave up 3 bases and J gave up 5 bases, with 14 bases separating them. Germline-derived CDR1 and CDR2 are SGHKS and YYEKEE (reference sequence). CDR3 region: CASSSLGQRNEKLFF. CDR3 in DNA: TGTGCCAGCAGCTCCCTGGGACAACGAAATGAAAAACTGTTTTTT.

The rearrangement links TRBV4-2 to TRBJ2-1; 11 nucleotides line up with TRBD2. The V segment lost 1 base and the J segment 8 bases; nucleotides outside the gene matches: 10. CDR3 length equals 17 residues. CDR1 is LGHNA, CDR2 YNFKEQ, per germline. Written as DNA, the CDR3 is TGTGCCAGCAGCCAAGCCGCGACTAGCGGGACGGAGGATGAGCAGTTCTTC. Protein sequence: CASSQAATSGTEDEQFF.

The chain recombines TRBV14 with TRBJ1-2; weak D call: TRBD1 (5 bases). This CDR3 contains 15 residues. Germline assignment: CDR1 SGHDN and CDR2 FVKESK. V dropped 4 bases and J dropped 3 bases, with 15 bases sitting between them. CDR3: CASSPHPGGYYGYTF. The CDR3 DNA reads TGTGCCAGCAGCCCCCACCCTGGGGGGTACTATGGCTACACCTTC.

This chain connects TRBV4-3 to TRBJ2-1; 11 bases line up with TRBD2. Germline lookup yields CDR1 LGHNA and CDR2 YSLEER. The V gene end was trimmed by 4 bases and the J gene end by 4 bases; junction bases not matched to a gene: 3. The CDR3 is 15 residues long. The chain's CDR3 is CASSRGTSGYNEQFF. The DNA for the CDR3 is TGCGCCAGCAGCCGGGGGACTAGCGGATACAATGAGCAGTTCTTC.